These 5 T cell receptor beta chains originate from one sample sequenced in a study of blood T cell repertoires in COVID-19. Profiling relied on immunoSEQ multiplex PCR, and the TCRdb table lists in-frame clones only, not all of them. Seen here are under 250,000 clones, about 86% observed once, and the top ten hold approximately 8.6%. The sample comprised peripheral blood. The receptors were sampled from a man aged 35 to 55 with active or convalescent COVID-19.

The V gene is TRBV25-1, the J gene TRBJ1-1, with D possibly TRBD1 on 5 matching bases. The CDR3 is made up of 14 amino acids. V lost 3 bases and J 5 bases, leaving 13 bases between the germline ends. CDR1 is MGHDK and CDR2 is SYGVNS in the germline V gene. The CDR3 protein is CASSDPTGLTEAFF. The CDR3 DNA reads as TGTGCCAGCAGTGACCCCACAGGCTTAACTGAAGCTTTCTTT.

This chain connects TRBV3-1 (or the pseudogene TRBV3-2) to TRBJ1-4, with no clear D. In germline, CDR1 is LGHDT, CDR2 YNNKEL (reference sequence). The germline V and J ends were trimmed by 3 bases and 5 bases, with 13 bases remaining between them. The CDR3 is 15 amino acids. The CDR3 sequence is CASSHIDTGNEKLFF. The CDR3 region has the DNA TGTGCCAGCAGCCACATAGACACTGGGAATGAAAAACTGTTTTTT.

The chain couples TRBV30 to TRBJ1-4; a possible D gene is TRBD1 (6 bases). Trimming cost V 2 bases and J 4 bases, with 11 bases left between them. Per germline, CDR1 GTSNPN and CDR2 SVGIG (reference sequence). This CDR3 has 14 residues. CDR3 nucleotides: TGTGCCTGGAGTCGTGACAGGAGTAATGAAAAACTGTTTTTT. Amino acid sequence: CAWSRDRSNEKLFF.

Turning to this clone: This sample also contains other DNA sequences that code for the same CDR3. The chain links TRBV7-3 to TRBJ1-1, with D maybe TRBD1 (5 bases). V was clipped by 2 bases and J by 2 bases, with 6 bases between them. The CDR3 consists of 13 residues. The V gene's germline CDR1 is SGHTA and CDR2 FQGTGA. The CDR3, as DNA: TGTGCCAGCAGCTTACAGGGCAACACTGAAGCTTTCTTT. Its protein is CASSLQGNTEAFF.

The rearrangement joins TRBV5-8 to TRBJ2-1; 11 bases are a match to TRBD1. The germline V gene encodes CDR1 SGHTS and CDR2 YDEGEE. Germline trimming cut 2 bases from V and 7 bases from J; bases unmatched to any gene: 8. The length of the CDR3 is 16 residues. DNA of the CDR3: TGTGCCAGCAGCTTTTCCTCCGGGACAGGGGGAAATGAGCAGTTCTTC. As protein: CASSFSSGTGGNEQFF.